This paragraph covers one TCR beta chain sequence. This clonotype was counted a few times. It has no known antigen specificity. No much larger clone is present one base from it, and per-base qualities are unavailable. For repertoire sequencing, the TCR beta CDR3 regions were amplified from RNA transcripts. The first round was an RT-PCR using HTBI primers with the Qiagen OneStep RT-PCR kit, and this first round was followed by a second-round multiplex PCR, then size selection and purification. Libraries were sequenced paired-end with 100 bp reads on an Illumina HiSeq2000. Regarding the original processing steps: Reads were processed with SOAPnuke, discarding reads with adapters, uncalled bases, mean Phred below 15, or no exact constant-primer or identifier match. High-quality paired reads were merged with COPE v1.2.5. Clonotypes were defined as unique nucleotide sequences and were aligned to IMGT TRB V, D and J references using MiTCR v1.1. Analysis was restricted to V-J combinations with a frequency above 0.0001, which covered 98% to 99.2% of repertoires. For each V-J combination, a TCR clonal expansion and chaos score was defined as F50 clonal expansion divided by the chaos observed in the TCRdist matrix. Welch's t-statistics and random forest were used to reduce the features to about twelve V-J combinations, which were then used as input to a naive Bayes classifier. Thyroid-blood repertoire similarity was quantified with the Morisita-Horn index. The raw public reads went through TCRdb reprocessing: fastp at Q25, MiXCR clone calling, in-frame beta chains kept. Entries are consolidated by CDR3 protein sequence, retaining the most common genes and DNA. It is TCRdb's table, rather than the study itself, that gives the V and J calls and clone size. The sample table contains some 1.1 million distinct CDR3 sequences; only one count was recorded for about 38% of them. The ten biggest clones cover more than 9.5% of the sample.

This sample is drawn from a study of Graves' ophthalmopathy and Graves' hyperthyroidism (dated by TCRdb to the late 2010s). With respect to the entire study: A patient counted as having stable hyperthyroidism if there was no progression to ophthalmopathy within 18 months of follow-up. In over five hyperthyroidism patients, T-cell repertoires of thyroid tissue and blood were compared. Following sample collection, hyperthyroidism patients were given methimazole at a starting dose of 30 mg daily, and ophthalmopathy patients were given high-dose intravenous methylprednisolone. To tell Graves' ophthalmopathy apart from Graves' hyperthyroidism, and to predict which patients would progress to ophthalmopathy, the study relied on TCR beta repertoire signatures. A discovery set of 100 patients (around 40 ophthalmopathy, 57 stable hyperthyroidism) was enrolled to explore V-J signatures distinguishing ophthalmopathy from hyperthyroidism. In total, under 150 blood samples were TCR-sequenced: under 45 ophthalmopathy, under 85 hyperthyroidism and some 17 hyperthyroidism-to-ophthalmopathy patients. An independent validation cohort comprised 18 hyperthyroidism patients and about 16 patients who later progressed from hyperthyroidism to ophthalmopathy. Overall results and qualifications from the work: The 13-signature model separated ophthalmopathy from stable hyperthyroidism with approximately 88% sensitivity and 81.08% specificity in cross-validation, and 80%/75% in the test set. Among expanded thyroid clonotypes with frequency above 0.001, most also showed up in blood, which suggests that blood repertoires may reflect the thyroid immune response. No statistical method was used to predetermine the sample size, and group allocation was not hidden from the investigators. In validation, the model predicted ophthalmopathy progression with more than 70% sensitivity and around 72% specificity; roughly eleven predicted patients were CT-confirmed with GO in a median of 6.5 months.

Patients with hyperthyroidism were aged 18 to 65 years, had been newly diagnosed, and had a disease duration of less than 2 months. Patients with other autoimmune diseases, uncontrolled infections, pregnancy or lactation were excluded from the study. Diagnosis was based on clinical symptoms, serum thyroxine, TRAb, thyroid ultrasound and orbital computed tomography. Total RNA was extracted with Trizol reagent and quality-checked on an Agilent 2100 Bioanalyzer. The CDR3 has 14 amino acids, counting the end cysteine and phenylalanine. Only the CDR3 part of the read is kept: 42 bases, read in frame from the first base. V and J are truncated by 4 bases and 4 bases respectively, leaving an intervening sequence of 13 bases.

The chain links TRBV12-3 or TRBV12-4 with TRBJ1-2; no D gene is confidently identified. Material: peripheral blood or thyroid tissue (not recorded which). This sequence originates from an adult man with Graves' hyperthyroidism. The CDR3: CASSYSTGLYGYTF. The nucleotide sequence is given as TGTGCCAGCAGTTACTCGACTGGTCTCTATGGCTACACCTTC.